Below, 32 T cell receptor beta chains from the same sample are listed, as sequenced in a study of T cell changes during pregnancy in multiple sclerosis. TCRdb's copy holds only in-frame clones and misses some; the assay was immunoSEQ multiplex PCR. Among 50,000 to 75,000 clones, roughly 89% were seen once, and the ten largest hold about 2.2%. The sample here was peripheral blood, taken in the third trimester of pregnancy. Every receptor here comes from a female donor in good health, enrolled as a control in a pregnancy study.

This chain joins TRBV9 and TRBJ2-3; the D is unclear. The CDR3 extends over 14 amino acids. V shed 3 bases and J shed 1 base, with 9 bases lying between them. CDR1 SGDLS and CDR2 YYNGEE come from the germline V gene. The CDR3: CASSAGFRTDTQYF. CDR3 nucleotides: TGTGCCAGCAGCGCCGGTTTTCGCACAGATACGCAGTATTTT.

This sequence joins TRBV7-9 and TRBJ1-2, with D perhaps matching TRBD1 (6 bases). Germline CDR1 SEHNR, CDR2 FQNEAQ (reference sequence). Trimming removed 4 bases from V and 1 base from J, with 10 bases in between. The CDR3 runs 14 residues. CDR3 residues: CASSSRTDNYGYTF. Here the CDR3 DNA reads TGTGCCAGCAGCTCGCGGACAGATAACTATGGCTACACCTTC.

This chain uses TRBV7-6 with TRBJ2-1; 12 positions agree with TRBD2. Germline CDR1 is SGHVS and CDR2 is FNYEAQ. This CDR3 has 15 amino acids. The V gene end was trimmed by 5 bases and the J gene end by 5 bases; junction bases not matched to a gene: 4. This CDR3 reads CASSQTSGGNNEQFF. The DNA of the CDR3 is TGTGCCAGCAGCCAAACTAGCGGGGGGAACAATGAGCAGTTCTTC. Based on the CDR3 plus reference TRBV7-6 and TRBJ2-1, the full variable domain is GAGVSQSPRYKVTKRGQDVALRCDPISGHVSLYWYRQALGQGPEFLTYFNYEAQQDKSGLPNDRFSAERPEGSISTLTIQRTEQRDSAMYRCASSQTSGGNNEQFFGPGTRLTVL.

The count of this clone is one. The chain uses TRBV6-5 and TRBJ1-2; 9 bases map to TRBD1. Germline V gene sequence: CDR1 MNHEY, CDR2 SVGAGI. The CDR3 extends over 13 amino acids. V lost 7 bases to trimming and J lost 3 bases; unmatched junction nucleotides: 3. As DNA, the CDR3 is TGTGCCAGCAAGACAGGGGGAGACTATGGCTACACCTTC. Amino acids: CASKTGGDYGYTF.

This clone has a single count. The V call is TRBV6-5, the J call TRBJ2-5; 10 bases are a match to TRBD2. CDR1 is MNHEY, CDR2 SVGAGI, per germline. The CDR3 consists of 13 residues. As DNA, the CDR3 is TGTGCGATCGGAGCGGGGGGGGAAGAGACCCAGTACTTC. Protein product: CAIGAGGEETQYF.

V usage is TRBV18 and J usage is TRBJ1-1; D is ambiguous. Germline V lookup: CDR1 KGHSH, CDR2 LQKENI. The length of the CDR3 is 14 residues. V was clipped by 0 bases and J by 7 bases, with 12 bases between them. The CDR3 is CASSPPDRLVEAFF. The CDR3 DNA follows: TGTGCCAGCTCACCACCGGATCGGCTAGTTGAAGCTTTCTTT.

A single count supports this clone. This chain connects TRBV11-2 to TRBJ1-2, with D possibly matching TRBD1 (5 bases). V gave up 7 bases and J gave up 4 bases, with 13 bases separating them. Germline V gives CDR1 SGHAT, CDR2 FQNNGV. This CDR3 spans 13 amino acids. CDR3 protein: CASTRAGIYGYTF. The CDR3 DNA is TGTGCCAGCACCAGGGCGGGAATCTATGGCTACACCTTC.

The CDR3 DNA sequence: TGTGCCAGCAGTAGCCGGGACAAAGCCTACGAGCAGTACTTC. Protein: CASSSRDKAYEQYF. The chain couples TRBV6-5 to TRBJ2-7; D might be TRBD1 (6 bases). The CDR3 has 14 amino acids. Germline V gives CDR1 MNHEY, CDR2 SVGAGI. Trimming left V 5 bases short and J 2 bases short, with 13 bases between.

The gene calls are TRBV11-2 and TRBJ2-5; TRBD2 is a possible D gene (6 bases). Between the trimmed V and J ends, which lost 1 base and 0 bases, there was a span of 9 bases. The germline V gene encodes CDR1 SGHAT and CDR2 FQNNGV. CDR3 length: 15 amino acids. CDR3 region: CASSLVPGDQETQYF. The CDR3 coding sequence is TGTGCCAGCAGCTTAGTCCCGGGGGACCAAGAGACCCAGTACTTC.

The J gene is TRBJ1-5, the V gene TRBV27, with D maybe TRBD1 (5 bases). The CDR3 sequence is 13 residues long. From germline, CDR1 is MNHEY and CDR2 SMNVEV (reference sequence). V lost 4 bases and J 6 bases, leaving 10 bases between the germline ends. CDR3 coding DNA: TGTGCCAGCAGTTCGGGACTAAGTCAGCCCCAGCATTTT. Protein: CASSSGLSQPQHF.

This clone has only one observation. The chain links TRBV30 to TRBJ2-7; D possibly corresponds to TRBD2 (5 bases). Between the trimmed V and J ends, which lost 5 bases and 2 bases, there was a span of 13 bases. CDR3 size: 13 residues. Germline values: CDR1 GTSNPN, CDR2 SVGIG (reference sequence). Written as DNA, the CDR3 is TGTGCCTGGGACCCGGGGTCGCCCTACGAGCAGTACTTC. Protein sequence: CAWDPGSPYEQYF.

DNA for the CDR3: TGTGCCAGTAGTATGACAGGGGGATTAACTGAAGCTTTCTTT. Translated: CASSMTGGLTEAFF. V and J are TRBV19 and TRBJ1-1, with 9 nucleotides matching TRBD1. CDR1 LNHDA and CDR2 SQIVND come from the germline V gene (reference sequence). CDR3 length: 14 amino acids. J lost 5 bases, V lost 3 bases, and 4 bases had no gene match.

The CDR3 DNA reads as TGTGCCAGCAGTTTAGGCTCGTCAGTCGAGCAGTACTTC. Translation: CASSLGSSVEQYF. The chain recombines TRBV28 with TRBJ2-7; D unresolved. V was cut by 2 bases and J by 6 bases, with 11 bases left in between. This CDR3 spans 13 amino acids. Germline V CDR1 and CDR2: MDHEN, SYDVKM.

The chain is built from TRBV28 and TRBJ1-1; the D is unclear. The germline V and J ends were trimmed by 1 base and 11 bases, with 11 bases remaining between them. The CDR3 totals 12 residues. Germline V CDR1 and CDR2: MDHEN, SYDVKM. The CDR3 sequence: CASSLSAREAFF. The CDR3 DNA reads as TGTGCCAGCAGTTTATCCGCCCGAGAGGCTTTCTTT.

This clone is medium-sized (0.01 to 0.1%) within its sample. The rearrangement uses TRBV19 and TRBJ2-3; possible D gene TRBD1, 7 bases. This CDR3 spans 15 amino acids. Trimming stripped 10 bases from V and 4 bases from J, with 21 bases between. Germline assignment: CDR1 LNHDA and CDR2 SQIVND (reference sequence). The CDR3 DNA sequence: TGTGCCACCGAGGAGGGGGCGAGGGGCGCAGATACGCAGTATTTT. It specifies CATEEGARGADTQYF.

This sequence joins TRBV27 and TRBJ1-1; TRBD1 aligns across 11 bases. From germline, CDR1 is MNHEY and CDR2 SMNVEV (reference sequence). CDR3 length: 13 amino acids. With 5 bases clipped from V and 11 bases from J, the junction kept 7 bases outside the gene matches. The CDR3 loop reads CASSLGQGADAFF. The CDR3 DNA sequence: TGTGCCAGCAGTCTCGGACAGGGGGCGGACGCTTTCTTT.

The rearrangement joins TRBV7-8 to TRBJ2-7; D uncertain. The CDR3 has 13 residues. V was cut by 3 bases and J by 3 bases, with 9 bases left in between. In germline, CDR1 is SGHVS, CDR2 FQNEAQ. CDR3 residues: CASSLNPGYEQYF. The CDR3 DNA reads TGTGCCAGCAGCTTGAATCCAGGCTACGAGCAGTACTTC.

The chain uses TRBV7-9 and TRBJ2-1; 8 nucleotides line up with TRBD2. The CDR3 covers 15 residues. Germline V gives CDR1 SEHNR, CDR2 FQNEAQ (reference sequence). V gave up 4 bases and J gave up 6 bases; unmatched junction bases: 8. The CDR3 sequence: CASSYQRGRFNEQFF. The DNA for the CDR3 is TGTGCCAGCAGCTACCAGCGGGGGCGGTTCAATGAGCAGTTCTTC.

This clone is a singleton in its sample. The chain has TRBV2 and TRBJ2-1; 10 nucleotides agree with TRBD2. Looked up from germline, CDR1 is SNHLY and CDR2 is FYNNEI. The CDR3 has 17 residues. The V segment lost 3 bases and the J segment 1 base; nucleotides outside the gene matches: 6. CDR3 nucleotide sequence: TGTGCCAGCAGTGACCCGTCGACTAGCGGGTCCTACAATGAGCAGTTCTTC. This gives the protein CASSDPSTSGSYNEQFF. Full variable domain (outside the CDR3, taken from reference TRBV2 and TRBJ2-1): EPEVTQTPSHQVTQMGQEVILRCVPISNHLYFYWYRQILGQKVEFLVSFYNNEISEKSEIFDDQFSVERPDGSNFTLKIRSTKLEDSAMYFCASSDPSTSGSYNEQFFGPGTRLTVL.

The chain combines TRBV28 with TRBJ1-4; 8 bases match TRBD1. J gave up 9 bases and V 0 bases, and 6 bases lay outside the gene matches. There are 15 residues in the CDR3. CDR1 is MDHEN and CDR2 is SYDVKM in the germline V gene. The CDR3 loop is CASSLWGTGEKKLFF. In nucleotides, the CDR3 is TGTGCCAGCAGTTTATGGGGGACAGGTGAAAAAAAACTGTTTTTT.

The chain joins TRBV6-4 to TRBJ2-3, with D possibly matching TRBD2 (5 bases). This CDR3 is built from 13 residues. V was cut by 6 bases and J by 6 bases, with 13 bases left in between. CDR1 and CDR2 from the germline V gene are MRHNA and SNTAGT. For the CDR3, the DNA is TGTGCCAGCAGCCTGGACTTTGGGGATACGCAGTATTTT. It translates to CASSLDFGDTQYF.

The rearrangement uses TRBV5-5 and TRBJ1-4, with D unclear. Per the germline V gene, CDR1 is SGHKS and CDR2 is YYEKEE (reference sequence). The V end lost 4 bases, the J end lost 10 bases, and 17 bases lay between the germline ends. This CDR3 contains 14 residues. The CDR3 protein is CASSQDTNFGKLFF. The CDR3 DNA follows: TGTGCCAGCAGCCAAGACACGAATTTCGGAAAACTGTTTTTT. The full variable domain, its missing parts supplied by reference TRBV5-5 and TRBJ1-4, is DAGVTQSPTHLIKTRGQQVTLRCSPISGHKSVSWYQQVLGQGPQFIFQYYEKEERGRGNFPDRFSARQFPNYSSELNVNALLLGDSALYLCASSQDTNFGKLFFGSGTQLSVL.

In DNA form, the CDR3 reads TGTGCCTGGAGTACAGGGGGGGGATCCTACGAGCAGTACTTC. This sequence encodes CAWSTGGGSYEQYF. This chain connects TRBV30 to TRBJ2-7, with D possibly being TRBD1 (8 bases). The V gene's germline CDR1 is GTSNPN and CDR2 SVGIG (reference sequence). The V gene lost 2 bases and the J gene lost 1 base, with 12 bases spanning the gap. The CDR3 length is 14 residues. The full variable domain, completed using reference TRBV30 and TRBJ2-7, is SQTIHQWPATLVQPVGSPLSLECTVEGTSNPNLYWYRQAAGRGLQLLFYSVGIGQISSEVPQNLSASRPQDRQFILSSKKLLLSDSGFYLCAWSTGGGSYEQYFGPGTRLTVT.

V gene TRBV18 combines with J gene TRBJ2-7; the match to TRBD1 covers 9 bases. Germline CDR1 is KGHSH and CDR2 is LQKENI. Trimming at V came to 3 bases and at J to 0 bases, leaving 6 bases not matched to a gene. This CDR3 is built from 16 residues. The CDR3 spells CASSPVGTGSSYEQYF. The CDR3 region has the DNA TGTGCCAGCTCACCGGTTGGGACAGGGAGCTCCTACGAGCAGTACTTC.

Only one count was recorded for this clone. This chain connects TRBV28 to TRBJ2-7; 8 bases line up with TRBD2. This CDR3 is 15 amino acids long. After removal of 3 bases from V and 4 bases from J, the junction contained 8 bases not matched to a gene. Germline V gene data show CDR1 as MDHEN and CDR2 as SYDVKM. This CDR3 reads CASSFRGLEDYEQYF. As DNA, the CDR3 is TGTGCCAGCAGTTTTCGGGGACTAGAAGATTACGAGCAGTACTTC. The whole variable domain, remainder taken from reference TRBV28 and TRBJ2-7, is DVKVTQSSRYLVKRTGEKVFLECVQDMDHENMFWYRQDPGLGLRLIYFSYDVKMKEKGDIPEGYSVSREKKERFSLILESASTNQTSMYLCASSFRGLEDYEQYFGPGTRLTVT.

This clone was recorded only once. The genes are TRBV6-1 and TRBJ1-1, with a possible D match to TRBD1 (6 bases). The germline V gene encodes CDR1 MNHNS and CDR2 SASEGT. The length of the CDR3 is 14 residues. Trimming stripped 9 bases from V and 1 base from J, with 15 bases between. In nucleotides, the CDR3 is TGTGCCAGTCACAGGGCGTTCAGGAACACTGAAGCTTTCTTT. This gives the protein CASHRAFRNTEAFF.

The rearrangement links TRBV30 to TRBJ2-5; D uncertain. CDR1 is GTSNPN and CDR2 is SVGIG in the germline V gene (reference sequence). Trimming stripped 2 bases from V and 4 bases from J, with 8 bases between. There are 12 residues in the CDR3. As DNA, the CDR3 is TGTGCCTGGAGTCCCAGAGGAGAGACCCAGTACTTC. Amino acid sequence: CAWSPRGETQYF.

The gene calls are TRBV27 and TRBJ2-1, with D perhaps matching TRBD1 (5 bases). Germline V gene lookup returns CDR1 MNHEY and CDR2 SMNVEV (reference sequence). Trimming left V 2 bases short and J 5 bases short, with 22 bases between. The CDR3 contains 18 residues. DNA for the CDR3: TGTGCCAGCAGTTTAAGGGTTTGGGGCGGCCCCAGAGACAATGAGCAGTTCTTC. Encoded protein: CASSLRVWGGPRDNEQFF.

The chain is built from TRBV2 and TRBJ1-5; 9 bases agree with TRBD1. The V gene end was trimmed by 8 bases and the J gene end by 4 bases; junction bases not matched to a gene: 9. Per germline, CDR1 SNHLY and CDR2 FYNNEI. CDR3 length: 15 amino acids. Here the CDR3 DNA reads TGTGCCAGCCGGGGACAGGGATTATTGAATCAGCCCCAGCATTTT. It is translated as CASRGQGLLNQPQHF.

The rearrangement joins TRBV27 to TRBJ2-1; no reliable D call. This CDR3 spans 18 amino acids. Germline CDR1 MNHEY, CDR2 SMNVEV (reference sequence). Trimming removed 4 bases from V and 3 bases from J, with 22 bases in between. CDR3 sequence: CASSSPIVRRKNYNEQFF. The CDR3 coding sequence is TGTGCCAGCAGTTCGCCCATCGTACGGAGAAAAAACTACAATGAGCAGTTCTTC.

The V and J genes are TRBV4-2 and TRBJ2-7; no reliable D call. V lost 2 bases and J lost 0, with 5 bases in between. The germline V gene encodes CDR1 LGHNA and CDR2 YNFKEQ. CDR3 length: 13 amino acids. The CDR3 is CASSQPGSYEQYF. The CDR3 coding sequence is TGTGCCAGCAGCCAACCAGGCTCCTACGAGCAGTACTTC.

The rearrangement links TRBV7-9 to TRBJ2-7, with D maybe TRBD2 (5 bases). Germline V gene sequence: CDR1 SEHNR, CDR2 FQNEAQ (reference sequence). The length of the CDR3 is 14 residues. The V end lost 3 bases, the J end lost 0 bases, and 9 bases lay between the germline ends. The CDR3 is CASSLAGNSYEQYF. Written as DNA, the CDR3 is TGTGCCAGCAGCTTGGCCGGGAACTCCTACGAGCAGTACTTC.